Only one count was recorded for the clone carrying this TCR beta chain. Its antigen is currently unknown. This sample was taken from a study of shared clonotypes between healthy human individuals. General study results and limits: All-four-donor shared clonotypes had higher generation probabilities than non-shared clonotypes did. The small donor group covered limited genetic and exposure diversity. Memory subsets generally showed lower estimated richness than naive subsets. Even with large depth, rarefaction showed that sorted-subset sequencing was incomplete.

Profiled with immunoSEQ multiplex PCR; TCRdb holds only in-frame clones, not every one. The sample has about 2.3 million clones; more than 80% are singletons. Specimen: naive CD4+ T cells from PBMCs. Subset reported: CD45RA+ positively selected. The receptor's source is a man in his late teens or twenties in good health. Some clones in this sample may be carry-over from other donors' samples.

DNA for the CDR3: TGTGCCAGCAGTTTATTACCCGGGACTAGTATCTACGAGCAGTACTTC. Translated, it gives CASSLLPGTSIYEQYF. The chain uses TRBV27 and TRBJ2-7, with 8 bases matching TRBD2. Germline V CDR1 and CDR2: MNHEY, SMNVEV (reference sequence). This CDR3 has 16 amino acids. The V segment lost 1 base and the J segment 3 bases; nucleotides outside the gene matches: 8.